One and the same sample provided the 23 T cell receptor beta chains below, sequenced in a study of vaccination and CD4 T cells after COVID-19. Documented treatment: roughly ten-day PBMC culture with coronavirus spike peptide pools or control peptides (ViraFEST assay). CD4+ T lymphocytes from the unexposed donor were collected before the COVID-19 pandemic (2011-2018). Oncomine TCR Beta short-read sequencing was applied to DNA from cultured CD4+ T cells. TCRdb reanalysed the PCR reads using MiXCR and keeps one entry per CDR3 protein. The profile shows approximately 7,700 distinct CDR3 sequences, roughly 53% of them singletons. No antigens are known for them. The sample comprised CD4+ T cells from blood, cultured in vitro. These receptor sequences come from a human donor in good health.

The chain uses TRBV2 and TRBJ1-2; D may be TRBD1 (5 bases). This CDR3 is built from 12 residues. V was shortened by 4 bases and J by 3 bases, with 6 bases between the two germline ends. Germline-derived CDR1 and CDR2 are SNHLY and FYNNEI. The chain's CDR3 is CASSGGDYGYTF. The CDR3 bases are TGTGCCAGCAGTGGGGGGGACTATGGCTACACCTTC.

The rearrangement joins TRBV7-9 to TRBJ2-5, with 8 positions matching TRBD1. The germline CDR1 and CDR2 sequences are SEHNR and FQNEAQ (reference sequence). CDR3 length equals 18 residues. Losses at the gene ends were 0 bases for V and 5 bases for J; bases not matched to a gene: 14. The CDR3 DNA follows: TGTGCCAGCAGCTTAGCAGAAGTCGGGACAGGTCGCCAGGAGACCCAGTACTTC. It specifies CASSLAEVGTGRQETQYF.

This clonotype occurred a few times. The chain combines TRBV6-1 with TRBJ1-1, with D possibly being TRBD1 (6 bases). Germline CDR1 is MNHNS and CDR2 is SASEGT. Trimming removed 7 bases at V and 4 bases at J, with 19 bases between. The length of the CDR3 is 15 residues. The CDR3 region has the DNA TGTGCCAGCAAGGGGACAAGGGGCCTGGGCACTGAAGCTTTCTTT. It yields the protein CASKGTRGLGTEAFF.

The table lists this clonotype with a few counts. The chain joins TRBV15 to TRBJ2-4, with D hard to call. CDR1 is LNHNV, CDR2 YYDKDF, per germline (reference sequence). This CDR3 comprises 17 residues. The ends were cut back, 0 bases at V and 9 bases at J, with 21 bases in the middle. In DNA, the CDR3 is TGTGCCACCAGCAGAGAGCCGTTAGGGCTAGGGATTTCCATTCAGTACTTC. Its protein product is CATSREPLGLGISIQYF.

The gene calls are TRBV10-1 and TRBJ1-3; D uncertain. This CDR3 has 15 amino acids. V lost 0 bases and J lost 3, with 9 bases in between. CDR1 is WNHNN, CDR2 SYGVQD, per germline (reference sequence). The CDR3 loop is CASSESAEGGNTIYF. DNA of the CDR3: TGCGCCAGCAGTGAGTCAGCGGAGGGTGGAAACACCATATATTTT.

This clonotype turned up a few times. This rearrangement joins TRBV20-1 to TRBJ1-1; weak D call: TRBD1 (5 bases). From germline, CDR1 is DFQATT and CDR2 SNEGSKA (reference sequence). V gave up 5 bases and J gave up 11 bases, with 21 bases separating them. The CDR3 consists of 13 residues. CDR3 coding DNA: TGCAGTGCTGACGGGACGGTGGGTGGCGGGGCTTTCTTT. This codes for CSADGTVGGGAFF.

The chain combines TRBV24-1 with TRBJ2-1, with 8 bases identical to TRBD2. CDR1 is KGHDR and CDR2 is SFDVKD in the germline V gene. The CDR3 runs to 13 residues. Germline trimming cut 7 bases from V and 5 bases from J; bases unmatched to any gene: 3. The CDR3 coding sequence is TGTGCCACCAGCACTAGCGGTCACAATGAGCAGTTCTTC. This sequence encodes CATSTSGHNEQFF.

This chain connects TRBV7-2 to TRBJ1-3, with TRBD1 matching over 7 bases. The V and J ends lost 5 bases and 8 bases, in that order; junction bases with no gene match: 6. This CDR3 has 13 amino acids. The germline V gene has CDR1 SGHTA and CDR2 FQGNSA. CDR3 amino acids: CASSNQGGDTIYF. CDR3 DNA: TGTGCCAGCAGCAATCAGGGGGGTGACACCATATATTTT.

The chain combines TRBV19 with TRBJ1-2, with TRBD1 matching over 8 bases. Trimming took 4 bases from V and 8 from J; bases not matched to a gene: 6. CDR1 and CDR2 from the germline V gene are LNHDA and SQIVND (reference sequence). The CDR3 length is 13 residues. CDR3 residues: CASSTDGQGGYTF. CDR3 in DNA: TGTGCCAGTAGTACCGACGGACAGGGAGGCTACACCTTC.

This clonotype was detected once. The chain recombines TRBV28 with TRBJ1-1; TRBD1 matches at 7 bases. Germline CDR1 reads MDHEN; CDR2 reads SYDVKM. V lost 8 bases and J lost 0; bases outside the gene matches: 6. The CDR3 sequence is 14 residues long. CDR3 in DNA: TGTGCCAGCCTGACAGGGCTAATGAACACTGAAGCTTTCTTT. This translates into CASLTGLMNTEAFF.

The chain couples TRBV6-1 to TRBJ2-2; no clear D. Deletions cut 6 bases from V and 2 bases from J, with 10 bases between. Germline values: CDR1 MNHNS, CDR2 SASEGT. The CDR3 sequence is 14 residues long. In DNA, the CDR3 is TGTGCCAGCAGGTTTCGGCAAAACACCGGGGAGCTGTTTTTT. Translation gives CASRFRQNTGELFF.

This clonotype came up a few times. The chain uses TRBV15 and TRBJ1-5; D is unresolved. CDR1 and CDR2 from the germline V gene are LNHNV and YYDKDF (reference sequence). The ends were cut back, 0 bases at V and 3 bases at J, with 3 bases in the middle. This CDR3 has 13 amino acids. CDR3 protein: CATSRDINQPQHF. The CDR3 bases are TGTGCCACCAGCAGAGATATCAATCAGCCCCAGCATTTT.

This clonotype was seen only a few times. At one end the junction does not follow the germline gene, possibly because of a read error. V gene TRBV7-9 combines with J gene TRBJ1-2; 8 nucleotides agree with TRBD1. Germline CDR1 SEHNR, CDR2 FQNEAQ (reference sequence). The CDR3 has 13 residues. In DNA form, the CDR3 reads TGTGCCAGCAGCTCGAACAGGGGGTATGACTACACCTTC. Protein: CASSSNRGYDYTF.

This clonotype appeared a few times. J is TRBJ1-5 and V is TRBV2, with D maybe TRBD1 (6 bases). The CDR3 has 16 amino acids. Trimming shortened V by 7 bases and J by 6 bases, and 22 bases separated the two germline ends. Per germline, CDR1 SNHLY and CDR2 FYNNEI. Written as DNA, the CDR3 is TGTGCCAGCACCCTTGGGGAACAGGGTGATGGTCAGCCCCAGCATTTT. It specifies CASTLGEQGDGQPQHF.

Here the CDR3 reads CASSHLGAQETQYF. CDR3 nucleotide sequence: TGTGCCAGCAGTCACCTGGGGGCCCAAGAGACCCAGTACTTC. The chain carries TRBV6-2 or TRBV6-3 and TRBJ2-5, with D possibly TRBD1 on 6 matching bases. The V end lost 5 bases, the J end lost 1 base, and 11 bases lay between the germline ends. The CDR3 contains 14 residues. Per germline, CDR1 MNHEY and CDR2 SVGEGT.

V and J are TRBV6-1 and TRBJ2-7; D may be TRBD2 (5 bases). V shed 2 bases and J shed 6 bases, with 8 bases lying between them. The V gene's germline CDR1 is MNHNS and CDR2 SASEGT. This CDR3 region has 12 residues. The CDR3 DNA sequence: TGTGCCAGCAGTGAAACGAGGGTCGAGCAGTACTTC. Its protein is CASSETRVEQYF.

V usage is TRBV18 and J usage is TRBJ1-2; D uncertain. The CDR3 covers 14 residues. Germline V gene data show CDR1 as KGHSH and CDR2 as LQKENI. Deletions cut 4 bases from V and 3 bases from J, with 12 bases between. CDR3 sequence: CASSRGGRDYGYTF. CDR3 nucleotides: TGTGCCAGCTCACGGGGAGGAAGGGACTATGGCTACACCTTC.

This chain connects TRBV7-8 to TRBJ1-6, with TRBD1 matching over 7 bases. The CDR3 has 15 residues. V trimming: 5 bases; J trimming: 6 bases; junction bases outside the gene matches: 7. The germline gives CDR1 SGHVS, CDR2 FQNEAQ. The CDR3 nucleotides read TGTGCCAGCAGCGATTACAGGGGTGCTAATTCACCCCTCCACTTT. The encoded protein is CASSDYRGANSPLHF.

This sequence joins TRBV5-3 and TRBJ2-3; 7 positions agree with TRBD2. TRBV5-3 is labeled an ORF, and its function is uncertain. The CDR3 runs 18 residues. V lost 0 bases to trimming and J lost 2 bases; unmatched junction nucleotides: 12. CDR3 in DNA: TGTGCCAGAAGCTTGGCCGGGCTCGACGGGGGGACCACAGATACGCAGTATTTT. Translated, it gives CARSLAGLDGGTTDTQYF.

The chain uses TRBV7-2 and TRBJ2-5; 8 bases fit TRBD2. Germline CDR1 is SGHTA and CDR2 is FQGNSA. V lost 3 bases to trimming and J lost 3 bases; unmatched junction nucleotides: 3. CDR3 length equals 14 residues. CDR3 coding DNA: TGTGCCAGCAGCTTTTTAGCGGGAAAAGAGACCCAGTACTTC. Translated, it gives CASSFLAGKETQYF.

The rearrangement links TRBV20-1 to TRBJ2-3; 7 bases agree with TRBD2. The CDR3 has 13 amino acids. The V gene end was trimmed by 5 bases and the J gene end by 1 base; junction bases not matched to a gene: 3. Per the germline V gene, CDR1 is DFQATT and CDR2 is SNEGSKA (reference sequence). The CDR3 bases are TGCAGTGCTGGGGGGGTCGGCACAGATACGCAGTATTTT. Its translation is CSAGGVGTDTQYF.

The chain has TRBV7-2 and TRBJ1-1, with 9 bases aligning to TRBD1. J lost 11 bases, V lost 4 bases, and 5 bases had no gene match. Germline CDR1 and CDR2: SGHTA and FQGNSA. The CDR3 loop spans 12 amino acids. The CDR3 bases are TGTGCCAGCAGCTACGGACAGGGGAGGGCTTTCTTT. Residues: CASSYGQGRAFF.

V gene TRBV24-1 combines with J gene TRBJ2-2, with TRBD1 matching 12 bases. Germline assignment: CDR1 KGHDR and CDR2 SFDVKD. V shed 4 bases, J shed 5 bases, and the junction held 7 bases outside the gene matches. This CDR3 spans 17 amino acids. The CDR3 loop is CATSDPGQGARTGELFF. CDR3 bases: TGTGCCACCAGTGACCCGGGACAGGGGGCGAGAACCGGGGAGCTGTTTTTT.